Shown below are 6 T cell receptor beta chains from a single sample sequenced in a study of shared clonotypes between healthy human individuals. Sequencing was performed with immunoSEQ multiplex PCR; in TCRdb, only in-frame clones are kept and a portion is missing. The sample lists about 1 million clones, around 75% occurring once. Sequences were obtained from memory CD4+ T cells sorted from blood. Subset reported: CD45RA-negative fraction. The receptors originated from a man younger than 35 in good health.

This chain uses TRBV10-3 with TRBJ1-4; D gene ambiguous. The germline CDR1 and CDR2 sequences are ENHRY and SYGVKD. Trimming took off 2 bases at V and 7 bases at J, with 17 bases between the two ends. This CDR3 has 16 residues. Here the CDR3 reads CAISEGLARNGEKLFF. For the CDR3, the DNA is TGTGCCATCAGTGAGGGACTAGCCCGGAATGGTGAAAAACTGTTTTTT.

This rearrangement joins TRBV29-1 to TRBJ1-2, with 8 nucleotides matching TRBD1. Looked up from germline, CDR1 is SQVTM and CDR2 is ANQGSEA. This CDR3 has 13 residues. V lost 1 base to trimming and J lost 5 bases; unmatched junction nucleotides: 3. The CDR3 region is CSVEARTGYGYTF. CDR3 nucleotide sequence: TGCAGCGTTGAAGCCCGGACAGGGTATGGCTACACCTTC.

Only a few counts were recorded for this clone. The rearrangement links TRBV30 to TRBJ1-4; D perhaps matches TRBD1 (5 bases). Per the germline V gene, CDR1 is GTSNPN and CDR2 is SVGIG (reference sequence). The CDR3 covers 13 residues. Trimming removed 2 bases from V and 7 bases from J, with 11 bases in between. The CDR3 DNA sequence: TGTGCCTGGAGTTTCGGAGGGGCTGAAAAACTGTTTTTT. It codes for CAWSFGGAEKLFF.

The CDR3 loop is CASSSGTRGEKLFF. CDR3 nucleotide sequence: TGTGCCAGCAGCTCCGGGACGCGGGGTGAAAAACTGTTTTTT. The chain combines TRBV7-3 with TRBJ1-4; a weak D match, TRBD1 (5 bases). Trimming removed 4 bases from V and 7 bases from J, with 13 bases in between. This CDR3 has 14 amino acids. Germline CDR1 and CDR2: SGHTA and FQGTGA. The full variable domain, in which reference TRBV7-3 and TRBJ1-4 provide the parts outside the CDR3, is GAGVSQTPSNKVTEKGKYVELRCDPISGHTALYWYRQSLGQGPEFLIYFQGTGAADDSGLPNDRFFAVRPEGSVSTLKIQRTERGDSAVYLCASSSGTRGEKLFFGSGTQLSVL.

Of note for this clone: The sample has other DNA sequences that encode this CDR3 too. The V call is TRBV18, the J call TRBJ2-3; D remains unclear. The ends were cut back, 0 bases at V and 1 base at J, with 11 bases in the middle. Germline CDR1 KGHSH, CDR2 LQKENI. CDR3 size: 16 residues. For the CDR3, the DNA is TGTGCCAGCTCACCACCGACGGGTGGGGGCACAGATACGCAGTATTTT. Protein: CASSPPTGGGTDTQYF.

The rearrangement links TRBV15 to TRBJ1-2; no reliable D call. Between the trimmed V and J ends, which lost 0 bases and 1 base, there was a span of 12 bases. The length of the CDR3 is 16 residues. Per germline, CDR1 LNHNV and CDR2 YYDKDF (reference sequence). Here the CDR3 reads CATSRDSRRGNYGYTF. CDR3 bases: TGTGCCACCAGCAGAGATTCAAGGCGGGGTAACTATGGCTACACCTTC.